The 32 T cell receptor beta chains in this list originate from one sample, sequenced in a study of T-cell reconstitution after alpha-beta-depleted transplantation in children. A library of TCRbeta sequences, prepared with unique molecular identifiers, was generated. TCRdb independently ran MiXCR on the PCR reads; one entry per CDR3 protein. This table has around 670,000 distinct CDR3 sequences, less than 15% appearing once. This specimen consisted of PBMCs, obtained before TCRalphabeta/CD19-depleted stem cell transplant. The receptors originated from a girl aged 2-10 years with congenital amegakaryocytic thrombocytopenia, due to receive a stem cell transplant.

This clonotype has at least ten counts. This chain joins TRBV20-1 and TRBJ2-1, with D unclear. This CDR3 comprises 14 residues. Trimming took 5 bases from V and 6 from J, leaving 17 bases between them. Germline V lookup: CDR1 DFQATT, CDR2 SNEGSKA (reference sequence). CDR3 sequence (DNA): TGCAGTGCTTCCCGTGGTGGGTTTGGCAATGAGCAGTTCTTC. This translates into CSASRGGFGNEQFF.

This clonotype has a handful of counts. The rearrangement uses TRBV6-1 and TRBJ2-3; maybe TRBD1 (5 bases). Germline values: CDR1 MNHNS, CDR2 SASEGT. This CDR3 region has 14 residues. Trimming took off 5 bases at V and 1 base at J, with 10 bases between the two ends. Written as DNA, the CDR3 is TGTGCCAGCAGTCAGGGCCCCGGCACAGATACGCAGTATTTT. Translated, it gives CASSQGPGTDTQYF.

This chain links TRBV28 with TRBJ2-3, with D perhaps TRBD2 (6 bases). In germline, CDR1 is MDHEN, CDR2 SYDVKM. This CDR3 has 15 residues. V was shortened by 6 bases and J by 4 bases, with 17 bases between the two germline ends. The chain's CDR3 is CASRFGGRVADTQYF. In DNA, the CDR3 is TGTGCCAGCAGATTCGGGGGAAGGGTCGCAGATACGCAGTATTTT.

There are a few counts of this clonotype. The chain employs TRBV5-5 and TRBJ2-2, with TRBD1 as a possible D gene (6 bases). V was pared by 10 bases and J by 2 bases, with 18 bases between. The CDR3 loop spans 15 amino acids. In germline, CDR1 is SGHKS, CDR2 YYEKEE (reference sequence). Here the CDR3 DNA reads TGTGCCGCCAGAAAAACGGGACACAACACCGGGGAGCTGTTTTTT. Translating it yields CAARKTGHNTGELFF.

The chain combines TRBV20-1 with TRBJ2-5, with 8 bases matching TRBD2. The CDR3 totals 15 residues. Germline V CDR1 and CDR2: DFQATT, SNEGSKA (reference sequence). V lost 5 bases, J lost 1 base, and 9 bases stayed unmatched. CDR3: CSAPILSGVQETQYF. The CDR3 coding sequence is TGCAGTGCTCCTATTCTTAGCGGGGTCCAAGAGACCCAGTACTTC.

The chain employs TRBV5-1 and TRBJ1-4; no reliable D call. This CDR3 comprises 14 residues. Trimming removed 3 bases from V and 3 bases from J, with 9 bases in between. The V gene's germline CDR1 is SGHRS and CDR2 YFSETQ. The CDR3 bases are TGCGCCAGCAGCTCGGGAGAGGCTAATGAAAAACTGTTTTTT. Translating it yields CASSSGEANEKLFF.

This clonotype was detected ten times or more. The V and J genes are TRBV6-5 and TRBJ2-5, with D unclear. Germline loops: CDR1 MNHEY, CDR2 SVGAGI. V was cut by 3 bases and J by 5 bases, with 19 bases left in between. The CDR3 runs to 16 residues. CDR3: CASSYEAALEAETQYF. The CDR3 DNA follows: TGTGCCAGCAGTTATGAGGCAGCTTTAGAGGCGGAGACCCAGTACTTC.

There are many counts of this clonotype. V is TRBV7-6 and J is TRBJ2-7; no reliable D call. CDR3 length: 14 amino acids. Between the trimmed V and J ends, which lost 3 bases and 1 base, there was a span of 10 bases. Germline CDR1 is SGHVS and CDR2 is FNYEAQ. The CDR3 spells CASSFTSASYEQYF. Written as DNA, the CDR3 is TGTGCCAGCAGCTTTACATCCGCTTCCTACGAGCAGTACTTC.

This clonotype was seen at least ten times. The chain couples TRBV10-3 to TRBJ2-1; no reliable D call. V gave up 4 bases and J gave up 5 bases, with 36 bases separating them. Per germline, CDR1 ENHRY and CDR2 SYGVKD. This CDR3 comprises 22 residues. CDR3 sequence reads: CAISVGYGPGDIRALWDNEQFF. The CDR3 region has the DNA TGTGCCATCAGTGTCGGGTATGGACCCGGCGACATCCGGGCCCTCTGGGACAATGAGCAGTTCTTC.

Remarks on this clonotype: This may stem from a read error, because a much larger clone lies one nucleotide away. The chain carries TRBV29-1 and TRBJ2-1, with a tentative D call TRBD2 (6 bases). The CDR3 contains 14 residues. CDR1 and CDR2 (germline): SQVTM, ANQGSEA. V dropped 4 bases and J dropped 2 bases, with 12 bases sitting between them. DNA for the CDR3: TGCAGCGTTGGGGACTTTAGCGCCTACAATGAGCAGTTCTTC. It encodes CSVGDFSAYNEQFF.

This clonotype was seen many times. This chain connects TRBV28 to TRBJ2-5; 10 bases line up with TRBD2. The CDR3 is made up of 16 amino acids. Germline CDR1 reads MDHEN; CDR2 reads SYDVKM. Trimming cost V 4 bases and J 2 bases; bases outside gene matches: 7. CDR3 in DNA: TGTGCCAGCAGTTCAGACAGTAGCGGGAGGCAAGAGACCCAGTACTTC. Protein product: CASSSDSSGRQETQYF.

This chain uses TRBV27 with TRBJ2-1; D unresolved. From germline, CDR1 is MNHEY and CDR2 SMNVEV (reference sequence). This CDR3 is 15 amino acids long. V was pared by 6 bases and J by 5 bases, with 17 bases between. The CDR3 coding sequence is TGTGCCAGCAGCCGAGTGTCGGAGACAAACAATGAGCAGTTCTTC. Protein: CASSRVSETNNEQFF.

This clonotype was counted many times. The chain employs TRBV12-3 or TRBV12-4 and TRBJ2-3; tentatively, D is TRBD1 (5 bases). This CDR3 spans 14 amino acids. V was cut by 5 bases and J by 4 bases, with 13 bases left in between. CDR3 residues: CASSLQVVADTQYF. The DNA for the CDR3 is TGTGCCAGCAGTCTACAGGTTGTAGCAGATACGCAGTATTTT.

There are many counts of this clonotype. This chain joins TRBV5-1 and TRBJ2-1; TRBD1 matches 9 bases. CDR3 length equals 13 residues. V was pared by 3 bases and J by 12 bases, with 7 bases of the junction left unmatched. Germline-derived CDR1 and CDR2 are SGHRS and YFSETQ. CDR3 loop: CASSSGQGIAQFF. In nucleotides, the CDR3 is TGCGCCAGCAGCTCGGGACAGGGTATAGCGCAGTTCTTC.

A word on this clonotype: One end of the junction varies from germline; a read error may be responsible. The DNA of the CDR3 is TGTGCCAGCAGCCAAGACAGCGGGAGCTACGAGCAGCACTTC. Translating gives CASSQDSGSYEQHF. J is TRBJ2-7 and V is TRBV3-1; 8 bases match TRBD2. This CDR3 is 14 amino acids long. Germline V gene sequence: CDR1 LGHDT, CDR2 YNNKEL (reference sequence).

The CDR3 is CASSLGWPSGSFEQFF. The CDR3 DNA sequence: TGCGCCAGCAGCTTGGGCTGGCCTAGCGGGAGTTTTGAGCAGTTCTTC. The V call is TRBV5-1, the J call TRBJ2-1; the match to TRBD2 covers 10 bases. Germline loops: CDR1 SGHRS, CDR2 YFSETQ. CDR3 length: 16 residues. The V segment lost 0 bases and the J segment 9 bases; nucleotides outside the gene matches: 9.

This clonotype has a count of ten or more. The chain is built from TRBV6-6 and TRBJ2-1; TRBD1 aligns across 7 bases. This CDR3 region has 12 residues. Trimming took 6 bases from V and 8 from J; bases not matched to a gene: 4. Germline V gene sequence: CDR1 MNHNY, CDR2 SVGAGI (reference sequence). CDR3 in amino acids: CASSEGAHEQFF. The DNA for the CDR3 is TGTGCCAGCAGCGAGGGGGCGCATGAGCAGTTCTTC.

The genes are TRBV20-1 and TRBJ2-3; TRBD2 aligns across 12 bases. In germline, CDR1 is DFQATT, CDR2 SNEGSKA (reference sequence). This CDR3 is built from 15 residues. J was trimmed by 4 bases and V by 3 bases; bases with no gene match: 5. DNA for the CDR3: TGCAGTGCTAGGGGACTAGCGGGCGGGGCAGATACGCAGTATTTT. As protein: CSARGLAGGADTQYF.

This clonotype has more than one count but fewer than ten. V usage is TRBV12-3 or TRBV12-4 and J usage is TRBJ1-1; perhaps TRBD1 as D (5 bases). Trimming removed 5 bases at V and 3 bases at J, with 16 bases between. CDR3 length: 15 residues. In DNA form, the CDR3 reads TGTGCCAGCAGTCTCGGGACGCCCCGCGACACTGAAGCTTTCTTT. This gives the protein CASSLGTPRDTEAFF.

The rearrangement joins TRBV5-1 to TRBJ2-3; 10 bases match TRBD1. The CDR3 consists of 16 residues. V lost 4 bases to trimming and J lost 1 base; unmatched junction nucleotides: 6. Germline V gene lookup returns CDR1 SGHRS and CDR2 YFSETQ. The CDR3 region has the DNA TGCGCCAGCAGCATTTCCGGGACAGGGGGCACAGATACGCAGTATTTT. This translates into CASSISGTGGTDTQYF.

This clonotype came up a few times. The chain recombines TRBV29-1 with TRBJ2-5; D might be TRBD2 (7 bases). Per germline, CDR1 SQVTM and CDR2 ANQGSEA. The CDR3 is made up of 11 amino acids. The CDR3 loop reads CRGGGQETQYF. The CDR3 coding sequence is TGCAGAGGGGGGGGACAAGAGACCCAGTACTTC.

At least ten counts were recorded for this clonotype. The chain uses TRBV5-1 and TRBJ2-3; possibly TRBD1 or TRBD2 for D (6 bases each). Trimming took off 0 bases at V and 2 bases at J, with 16 bases between the two ends. Germline assignment: CDR1 SGHRS and CDR2 YFSETQ. This CDR3 spans 17 amino acids. CDR3 loop: CASSLEGGLILTDTQYF. In DNA, the CDR3 is TGCGCCAGCAGCTTGGAGGGGGGACTCATTCTCACAGATACGCAGTATTTT.

The V call is TRBV7-2, the J call TRBJ2-3; tentatively, D is TRBD2 (5 bases). Deletions cut 3 bases from V and 15 bases from J, with 13 bases between. CDR1 and CDR2 (germline): SGHTA, FQGNSA. The CDR3 contains 11 residues. The CDR3 DNA sequence: TGTGCCAGCAGCTTCGGCGGGCTTTCCTATTTT. This encodes CASSFGGLSYF.

The chain recombines TRBV6-5 with TRBJ1-2, with D tentatively TRBD1 (5 bases). CDR1 is MNHEY, CDR2 SVGAGI, per germline. Trimming shortened V by 2 bases and J by 4 bases, and 8 bases separated the two germline ends. This CDR3 is built from 13 residues. The CDR3 loop is CASSYRGFYGYTF. DNA of the CDR3: TGTGCCAGCAGTTACAGGGGTTTCTATGGCTACACCTTC.

This clonotype came up once. This sequence joins TRBV20-1 and TRBJ2-2; D unclear. V was clipped by 4 bases and J by 9 bases, with 24 bases between them. The V gene's germline CDR1 is DFQATT and CDR2 SNEGSKA (reference sequence). This CDR3 is built from 16 residues. The CDR3 coding sequence is TGCAGTGCTACCGATCGACATTCCGCCAGTAACCGGGAGCTGTTTTTT. Residues: CSATDRHSASNRELFF.

This clonotype was observed at least ten times. The chain combines TRBV20-1 with TRBJ2-1; TRBD1 is a possible D gene (5 bases). There are 13 residues in the CDR3. The germline CDR1 and CDR2 sequences are DFQATT and SNEGSKA (reference sequence). V was cut by 6 bases and J by 8 bases, with 17 bases left in between. DNA of the CDR3: TGCAGTGCAAGAAGGCCAGGGATGGATGAGCAGTTCTTC. It is translated as CSARRPGMDEQFF.

This clonotype was counted a few times. V and J are TRBV12-3 or TRBV12-4 and TRBJ2-5, with D maybe TRBD2 (6 bases). Trimming left V 3 bases short and J 5 bases short, with 19 bases between. The CDR3 contains 16 residues. CDR3 protein: CASSFNPTGVSETQYF. The CDR3 nucleotides are TGTGCCAGCAGTTTCAACCCGACGGGAGTGAGCGAGACCCAGTACTTC.

This clonotype occurred many times. V and J are TRBV3-1 and TRBJ1-1; 7 nucleotides agree with TRBD1. This CDR3 contains 15 residues. V was pared by 1 base and J by 0 bases, with 2 bases of the junction left unmatched. The germline gives CDR1 LGHDT, CDR2 YNNKEL (reference sequence). CDR3 bases: TGTGCCAGCAGCCAAGTAGGGGGCATGAACACTGAAGCTTTCTTT. Protein sequence: CASSQVGGMNTEAFF.

This clonotype occurred many times. The chain is built from TRBV29-1 and TRBJ2-7; D is possibly TRBD2 (6 bases). V was clipped by 7 bases and J by 7 bases, with 20 bases between them. The CDR3 has 13 amino acids. Germline V gives CDR1 SQVTM, CDR2 ANQGSEA. Written as DNA, the CDR3 is TGCAGCGGCGGGGACCGAGGCCCGGGGGAGCAGTACTTC. Translated, it gives CSGGDRGPGEQYF.

This clonotype has at least ten counts. The chain employs TRBV20-1 and TRBJ2-2; 7 nucleotides line up with TRBD2. Germline V lookup: CDR1 DFQATT, CDR2 SNEGSKA (reference sequence). The CDR3 sequence is 15 residues long. With V trimmed by 0 bases and J by 1 base, 2 bases remained unmatched. Here the CDR3 reads CSARDLAENTGELFF. As DNA, the CDR3 is TGCAGTGCTAGAGATCTAGCGGAGAACACCGGGGAGCTGTTTTTT.

This clonotype was found many times. This sequence joins TRBV5-1 and TRBJ2-3, with D unclear. This CDR3 comprises 14 residues. Looked up from germline, CDR1 is SGHRS and CDR2 is YFSETQ. Trimming removed 0 bases at V and 2 bases at J, with 7 bases between. CDR3: CASSLEVHTDTQYF. The CDR3 DNA reads as TGCGCCAGCAGCTTGGAGGTCCACACAGATACGCAGTATTTT.

A word on this clonotype: The CDR3 does not end in the conserved phenylalanine or tryptophan, so this is likely a read error. This sequence joins TRBV7-2 and TRBJ2-2; D is perhaps TRBD1 (5 bases). Per germline, CDR1 SGHTA and CDR2 FQGNSA. Trimming took off 0 bases at V and 3 bases at J, with 5 bases between the two ends. The CDR3 runs 14 residues. CDR3 nucleotide sequence: TGTGCCAGCAGCTTAGCAGGGGACACCGGGGAGCTGTTTCTT. Translated, it gives CASSLAGDTGELFL.